Listed below are T cell receptor beta chains from one sample, sequenced in a study of cytomegalovirus exposure and HLA in healthy donors. The data were produced by immunoSEQ multiplex PCR, yet TCRdb's version contains in-frame clones alone and is incomplete. The repertoire includes roughly 77,000 clones, less than 80% of them detected once, and 6.9% sits in the top ten. The sequencing input was PBMCs. Receptors were obtained from a woman between 50 and 59 years old in good health and CMV-seropositive. Each CDR3 is given with its conserved first and last residue. D genes are given only for firm matches. Some rows have no size entry. The others give once, few or many, or a class for an expanded clone.

TRBV10-3	few	TRBD1	TRBJ1-2	CATLKDPGQGDDGYTF	TGTGCCACCCTGAAAGATCCGGGACAGGGGGACGATGGCTACACCTTC
TRBV11-1	NA	TRBD2	TRBJ2-4	CASSRTVAGERNIQYF	TGTGCCAGCAGCCGTACGGTAGCGGGGGAGAGAAACATTCAGTACTTC
TRBV7-2	NA	TRBD1	TRBJ2-3	CASSSQGAGDTQYF	TGTGCCAGCAGCTCTCAGGGGGCAGGGGATACGCAGTATTTT
TRBV6-1	NA	TRBD2	TRBJ2-3	CASSEAGRGEVDTQYF	TGTGCCAGCAGTGAAGCCGGGCGGGGGGAGGTAGATACGCAGTATTTT
TRBV7-9	NA	NA	TRBJ2-5	CASSSPDFGGQETQYF	TGTGCCAGCAGCTCGCCCGACTTCGGAGGGCAAGAGACCCAGTACTTC
TRBV13	NA	NA	TRBJ1-2	CASSLGVSYGYTF	TGTGCCAGCAGCTTAGGGGTCAGCTATGGCTACACCTTC
TRBV6-1	NA	NA	TRBJ2-5	CASSEALGSGQETQYF	TGTGCCAGCAGTGAAGCGCTAGGTAGTGGACAAGAGACCCAGTACTTC
TRBV19	NA	TRBD1	TRBJ1-6	CATWDRGSSSLHF	TGTGCCACCTGGGACAGGGGGTCGTCGTCCCTCCACTTT
TRBV5-1	NA	NA	TRBJ1-1	CASAGGGYTEAFF	TGCGCCAGTGCCGGGGGAGGATACACTGAAGCTTTCTTT
TRBV28	once	NA	TRBJ1-5	CASMTGADQPQHF	TGTGCCAGCATGACTGGTGCGGATCAGCCCCAGCATTTT
TRBV6-5	NA	NA	TRBJ2-7	CASSYSQGYEQYF	TGTGCCAGCAGTTATTCCCAGGGCTACGAGCAGTACTTC
TRBV7-6	NA	TRBD2	TRBJ2-5	CASSLAPGRGSETQYF	TGTGCCAGCAGCTTAGCGCCAGGGAGGGGCTCAGAGACCCAGTACTTC
TRBV7-3	NA	TRBD1	TRBJ1-1	CASSFDRGGNTEAFF	TGTGCCAGCAGCTTCGACAGGGGTGGGAACACTGAAGCTTTCTTT
TRBV18	NA	NA	TRBJ1-1	CASSLRGEAFF	TGTGCCAGCTCACTCAGGGGTGAAGCTTTCTTT
TRBV30	NA	TRBD1	TRBJ2-1	CAWKWNTGGEQFF	TGTGCCTGGAAGTGGAATACAGGGGGTGAGCAGTTCTTC
TRBV27	NA	TRBD1	TRBJ2-5	CATWDRDDQETQYF	TGTGCCACCTGGGACAGGGATGATCAAGAGACCCAGTACTTC
TRBV7-9	once	TRBD2	TRBJ2-1	CASSLVRSGGVYNEQFF	TGTGCCAGCAGCTTAGTAAGATCGGGGGGGGTTTACAATGAGCAGTTCTTC
TRBV28	once	NA	TRBJ1-2	CASRAGHRYGYTF	TGTGCCAGCAGGGCAGGCCATCGCTATGGCTACACCTTC
TRBV10-3	once	NA	TRBJ2-3	CAISQGRDTQYF	TGTGCCATCAGTCAGGGGAGGGACACGCAGTATTTT
TRBV6-6	NA	NA	TRBJ2-7	CASSYSRGHEQYF	TGTGCCAGCAGTTACTCGCGGGGCCACGAGCAGTACTTC
TRBV11-3	NA	NA	TRBJ2-3	CASSPSPEDTQYF	TGTGCCAGCAGCCCCAGTCCCGAAGATACGCAGTATTTT
TRBV7-9	NA	NA	TRBJ1-1	CASSPEPSNTEAFF	TGTGCCAGCAGCCCCGAGCCATCGAACACTGAAGCTTTCTTT
TRBV4-1	NA	TRBD2	TRBJ2-5	CASSQLAAGGKETQYF	TGCGCCAGCAGCCAATTAGCAGCGGGGGGGAAAGAGACCCAGTACTTC
TRBV7-9	NA	NA	TRBJ2-3	CASSLSLSTDTQYF	TGTGCCAGCAGCTTAAGTCTAAGCACAGATACGCAGTATTTT
TRBV7-3	medium-sized	NA	TRBJ2-2	CASSLKLGELFF	TGTGCCAGCAGCTTAAAGCTCGGGGAGCTGTTTTTT
TRBV5-1	few	NA	TRBJ2-3	CASSPTGNGADTQYF	TGCGCCAGCAGCCCCACAGGGAATGGGGCAGATACGCAGTATTTT
TRBV28	NA	NA	TRBJ2-4	CASSSPGQREDIQYF	TGTGCCAGCAGTTCCCCGGGACAACGCGAGGACATTCAGTACTTC